Below are 30 T cell receptor beta chains sequenced from a single sample in a study of control samples from healthy donors and cancer patients. TCRdb's copy holds only in-frame clones and misses some; the assay was immunoSEQ multiplex PCR. The sample holds 75,000 to 90,000 clones, about 89% seen once. The material sequenced was blood. These receptors were taken from a man aged 25 to 40 in good health.

The CDR3 loop is CASSYSGQPQHF. The CDR3 nucleotides read TGTGCCAGCAGTTACTCTGGCCAGCCCCAGCATTTT. The chain couples TRBV6-6 to TRBJ1-5, with D unresolved. The V and J ends lost 0 bases and 7 bases respectively, with 4 bases between them. The V gene's germline CDR1 is MNHNY and CDR2 SVGAGI (reference sequence). The CDR3 runs 12 residues.

CDR3: CASSPGQGAAGNTIYF. In DNA form, the CDR3 reads TGTGCCAGCTCACCTGGACAGGGGGCGGCAGGAAACACCATATATTTT. V and J are TRBV18 and TRBJ1-3; 11 bases align to TRBD1. The germline V gene encodes CDR1 KGHSH and CDR2 LQKENI. The CDR3 runs 16 residues. The J segment lost 4 bases and the V segment lost 3 bases, leaving 5 bases of the junction unmatched.

V is TRBV24-1 and J is TRBJ1-5; D gene unclear. The V gene lost 4 bases and the J gene lost 2 bases, with 11 bases spanning the gap. Looked up from germline, CDR1 is KGHDR and CDR2 is SFDVKD. CDR3 length: 15 residues. CDR3 in DNA: TGTGCCACCAGTGAAGGGAGAAAAGGCAATCAGCCCCAGCATTTT. Translating gives CATSEGRKGNQPQHF.

The chain employs TRBV7-9 and TRBJ1-2; TRBD1 agrees at 9 bases. The CDR3 spans 13 residues. The germline V gene has CDR1 SEHNR and CDR2 FQNEAQ (reference sequence). The V gene end was trimmed by 5 bases and the J gene end by 4 bases; junction bases not matched to a gene: 2. In DNA form, the CDR3 reads TGTGCCAGCAGCGCGGGACAGGGCTATGGCTACACCTTC. As protein: CASSAGQGYGYTF.

V and J are TRBV29-1 and TRBJ2-5; no clear D gene. Trimming took 6 bases from V and 2 from J, leaving 10 bases between them. CDR1 and CDR2 from the germline V gene are SQVTM and ANQGSEA. The CDR3 is made up of 12 amino acids. CDR3 sequence (DNA): TGCAGCGTCTATTCGAAGCAAGAGACCCAGTACTTC. It yields the protein CSVYSKQETQYF.

The chain links TRBV28 to TRBJ1-2; D is undetermined. This CDR3 comprises 14 residues. Germline lookup yields CDR1 MDHEN and CDR2 SYDVKM. V dropped 1 base and J dropped 1 base, with 7 bases sitting between them. CDR3 region: CASSLYSVNYGYTF. The CDR3 bases are TGTGCCAGCAGTTTATATTCGGTTAACTATGGCTACACCTTC.

The CDR3 loop reads CASSTRTGGNGYTF. Here the CDR3 DNA reads TGTGCCAGCAGCACACGGACAGGGGGCAATGGCTACACCTTC. V gene TRBV9 combines with J gene TRBJ1-2, with 11 bases fitting TRBD1. Looked up from germline, CDR1 is SGDLS and CDR2 is YYNGEE. The V segment lost 4 bases and the J segment 6 bases; nucleotides outside the gene matches: 5. The CDR3 runs to 14 residues.

This chain joins TRBV10-1 and TRBJ2-2, with D tentatively TRBD2 (5 bases). Trimming took off 5 bases at V and 4 bases at J, with 11 bases between the two ends. Germline lookup yields CDR1 WNHNN and CDR2 SYGVQD (reference sequence). This CDR3 comprises 14 residues. CDR3 coding DNA: TGCGCCAGCAGTCCGGGGTTGGTCACCGGGGAGCTGTTTTTT. It translates to CASSPGLVTGELFF.

The chain couples TRBV11-2 to TRBJ1-3; D is possibly TRBD1 (6 bases). The CDR3 length is 15 residues. Germline loops: CDR1 SGHAT, CDR2 FQNNGV. V was clipped by 8 bases and J by 8 bases, with 22 bases between them. The CDR3 loop is CASGLRQALGYTIYF. In DNA form, the CDR3 reads TGTGCCAGCGGACTCCGACAGGCTTTAGGATACACCATATATTTT.

The rearrangement uses TRBV3-1 (or the pseudogene TRBV3-2) and TRBJ2-3; D remains unclear. This CDR3 has 13 residues. V lost 0 bases to trimming and J lost 1 base, with 2 bases between them. Germline assignment: CDR1 LGHDT and CDR2 YNNKEL (reference sequence). CDR3 region: CASSQDGTDTQYF. DNA for the CDR3: TGTGCCAGCAGCCAAGACGGCACAGATACGCAGTATTTT.

The V gene is TRBV2, the J gene TRBJ2-7; 9 positions agree with TRBD2. The trim removed 11 bases at V and 5 bases at J, leaving 13 bases unmatched. Germline CDR1 reads SNHLY; CDR2 reads FYNNEI. This CDR3 is 14 amino acids long. The CDR3 protein is CASKGGLAIHEQYV. The DNA for the CDR3 is TGTGCCTCTAAAGGGGGACTAGCTATACACGAGCAGTACGTC.

The chain has TRBV29-1 and TRBJ2-1, with D possibly TRBD2 on 6 matching bases. Looked up from germline, CDR1 is SQVTM and CDR2 is ANQGSEA. CDR3 length: 12 residues. V lost 3 bases and J 5 bases, leaving 8 bases between the germline ends. The CDR3 is CSVDGTHNEQFF. CDR3 DNA sequence: TGCAGCGTTGACGGGACTCACAATGAGCAGTTCTTC.

The chain couples TRBV9 to TRBJ1-1; 8 bases map to TRBD1. Losses at the gene ends were 3 bases for V and 2 bases for J; bases not matched to a gene: 6. CDR1 and CDR2 from the germline V gene are SGDLS and YYNGEE. This CDR3 is 15 amino acids long. CDR3 sequence: CASSAPDRGNTEAFF. In DNA form, the CDR3 reads TGTGCCAGCAGCGCACCTGACAGGGGTAACACTGAAGCTTTCTTT.

This chain links TRBV11-2 with TRBJ2-1; 8 bases map to TRBD2. V lost 6 bases to trimming and J lost 7 bases; unmatched junction nucleotides: 17. Germline V CDR1 and CDR2: SGHAT, FQNNGV. The CDR3 covers 17 residues. In nucleotides, the CDR3 is TGTGCCAGCAGTCCTAGGACGAGCGGGGGACTAGGGAATGAGCAGTTCTTC. Translating it yields CASSPRTSGGLGNEQFF.

The chain uses TRBV6-4 and TRBJ1-1, with D maybe TRBD1 (6 bases). From germline, CDR1 is MRHNA and CDR2 SNTAGT. Deletions cut 9 bases from V and 5 bases from J, with 13 bases between. CDR3 length equals 12 residues. The CDR3 region has the DNA TGTGCCAGTTACAGGGAAGAGACTGAAGCTTTCTTT. It yields the protein CASYREETEAFF.

This chain connects TRBV2 to TRBJ2-5; 7 bases map to TRBD2. Germline values: CDR1 SNHLY, CDR2 FYNNEI. V gave up 3 bases and J gave up 9 bases; unmatched junction bases: 16. CDR3 length equals 16 residues. The CDR3 loop reads CASSDTPDLRAGAQYF. The CDR3 DNA is TGTGCCAGCAGTGACACTCCTGACCTCCGGGCGGGGGCCCAGTACTTC.

This clone was detected only a few times. The V call is TRBV7-2, the J call TRBJ1-6; D is possibly TRBD1 (5 bases). CDR1 and CDR2 (germline): SGHTA, FQGNSA. Deletions cut 5 bases from V and 6 bases from J, with 11 bases between. CDR3 size: 14 residues. The DNA for the CDR3 is TGTGCCAGCAGCCCCCCTAGGGGTAATTCACCCCTCCACTTT. This codes for CASSPPRGNSPLHF.

The V gene is TRBV7-9, the J gene TRBJ1-1, with a weak D call TRBD1 (6 bases). Looked up from germline, CDR1 is SEHNR and CDR2 is FQNEAQ (reference sequence). V lost 3 bases to trimming and J lost 0 bases, with 8 bases between them. The length of the CDR3 is 14 residues. CDR3 protein: CASSFGGLNTEAFF. In DNA form, the CDR3 reads TGTGCCAGCAGCTTCGGGGGGCTGAACACTGAAGCTTTCTTT.

The J gene is TRBJ2-3, the V gene TRBV6-2 or TRBV6-3, with 14 bases identical to TRBD2. Germline lookup yields CDR1 MNHEY and CDR2 SVGEGT. V lost 4 bases, J lost 7 bases, and 7 bases stayed unmatched. This CDR3 contains 16 residues. Here the CDR3 reads CASSWGTSGGWNTQYF. The CDR3, as DNA: TGTGCCAGCAGTTGGGGGACTAGCGGGGGATGGAATACGCAGTATTTT.

This rearrangement joins TRBV7-2 to TRBJ2-5; no clear D. Germline-derived CDR1 and CDR2 are SGHTA and FQGNSA. The length of the CDR3 is 16 residues. V gave up 2 bases and J gave up 1 base, with 14 bases separating them. The CDR3 DNA follows: TGTGCCAGCAGCTTAACTCCGGCCCCCATCCAAGAGACCCAGTACTTC. Protein: CASSLTPAPIQETQYF.

The V gene is TRBV5-5, the J gene TRBJ1-4; D not resolved. The CDR3 covers 15 residues. V lost 1 base to trimming and J lost 7 bases, with 14 bases between them. The germline V gene has CDR1 SGHKS and CDR2 YYEKEE (reference sequence). This CDR3 reads CASSLYHQGGEKLFF. CDR3 nucleotide sequence: TGTGCCAGCAGCTTGTATCATCAAGGTGGTGAAAAACTGTTTTTT.

The chain joins TRBV14 to TRBJ2-1; perhaps D is TRBD1 or TRBD2 (6 bases each). Trimming took off 7 bases at V and 4 bases at J, with 11 bases between the two ends. The CDR3 totals 13 residues. Germline V gene sequence: CDR1 SGHDN, CDR2 FVKESK. The CDR3 protein is CASNGGLYNEQFF. The CDR3 region has the DNA TGTGCCAGCAATGGGGGGCTATACAATGAGCAGTTCTTC. The complete variable domain, with remaining parts taken from reference TRBV14 and TRBJ2-1, reads EAGVTQFPSHSVIEKGQTVTLRCDPISGHDNLYWYRRVMGKEIKFLLHFVKESKQDESGMPNNRFLAERTGGTYSTLKVQPAELEDSGVYFCASNGGLYNEQFFGPGTRLTVL.

V and J are TRBV7-8 and TRBJ2-1; D unclear. Germline-derived CDR1 and CDR2 are SGHVS and FQNEAQ. V was cut by 7 bases and J by 7 bases, with 14 bases left in between. The CDR3 extends over 13 amino acids. In nucleotides, the CDR3 is TGTGCCAGCACTCCGGGCCATGGGAATGAGCAGTTCTTC. Protein: CASTPGHGNEQFF.

V gene TRBV19 combines with J gene TRBJ1-2, with TRBD1 identical over 7 bases. CDR1 and CDR2 (germline): LNHDA, SQIVND (reference sequence). The CDR3 is 15 residues long. V was clipped by 7 bases and J by 4 bases; unmatched bases: 12. The chain's CDR3 is CASKIQGDKIYGYTF. As DNA, the CDR3 is TGTGCCAGTAAAATCCAGGGGGACAAGATCTATGGCTACACCTTC. The full variable domain, with the rest looked up from reference TRBV19 and TRBJ1-2, is DGGITQSPKYLFRKEGQNVTLSCEQNLNHDAMYWYRQDPGQGLRLIYYSQIVNDFQKGDIAEGYSVSREKKESFPLTVTSAQKNPTAFYLCASKIQGDKIYGYTFGSGTRLTVV.

The CDR3 DNA reads TGTGCCAGCTCACTGGGGGCCAGTCCCACCTACGAGCAGTACGTC. Its translation is CASSLGASPTYEQYV. The V call is TRBV18, the J call TRBJ2-7; a weak D match, TRBD1 (6 bases). V was shortened by 4 bases and J by 2 bases, with 15 bases between the two germline ends. Germline CDR1 KGHSH, CDR2 LQKENI. This CDR3 is built from 15 residues.

The chain is built from TRBV12-3 or TRBV12-4 and TRBJ2-1, with unresolved D. CDR3 length equals 11 residues. V lost 3 bases, J lost 10 bases, and 7 bases lay in between. The CDR3 region has the DNA TGTGCCAGCAGTTTTCGGCTAGAGCAGTTCTTC. Translated: CASSFRLEQFF.

The rearrangement joins TRBV11-2 to TRBJ2-3; D gene uncertain. V dropped 1 base and J dropped 4 bases, with 3 bases sitting between them. The CDR3 contains 12 residues. CDR1 is SGHAT and CDR2 is FQNNGV in the germline V gene. This CDR3 reads CASSLGADTQYF. For the CDR3, the DNA is TGTGCCAGCAGCTTAGGTGCAGATACGCAGTATTTT.

The CDR3 DNA reads as TGTGCCACCAGTTCCCGGGACTACGTCGGGCCCGGGGAGCTGTTTTTT. Residues: CATSSRDYVGPGELFF. The chain carries TRBV24-1 and TRBJ2-2; 7 nucleotides line up with TRBD2. CDR1 is KGHDR, CDR2 SFDVKD, per germline. The CDR3 spans 16 residues. Trimming took 6 bases from V and 6 from J; bases not matched to a gene: 12.

With regard to this clone: Relative to the germline gene, one junction end is altered; a read error may explain this. V and J are TRBV3-1 (or the pseudogene TRBV3-2) and TRBJ2-1, with D possibly called TRBD1 or TRBD2 (5 bases each). Germline loops: CDR1 LGHDT, CDR2 YNNKEL (reference sequence). The CDR3 length is 13 residues. CDR3 protein: CASSQLLSGAGIF. CDR3 in DNA: TGTGCCAGCAGCCAATTACTGAGCGGCGCAGGGATCTTC.

The chain joins TRBV19 to TRBJ2-2, with 8 bases matching TRBD1. The CDR3 runs 15 residues. Germline CDR1 is LNHDA and CDR2 is SQIVND (reference sequence). J was trimmed by 6 bases and V by 5 bases; bases with no gene match: 8. CDR3 nucleotide sequence: TGTGCCAGTAGTGCCGGACAGGGTGAGGCCGGGGAGCTGTTTTTT. The encoded protein is CASSAGQGEAGELFF.